This TCR beta chain was identified during a study of T cells after yellow fever vaccination. As for the study in general: Low-cell-number fractions underwent preparation using SMART-Seq v4 Ultra Low Input.

A process of 5'RACE template switching, which added a universal primer site and UMIs, was used to make TCR cDNA. TCRdb re-analysed the 5' RACE reads in MiXCR, keeping a single row per CDR3 protein. Of 510,000 or so distinct CDR3 sequences in the sample, roughly 19% are singletons; the top ten hold roughly an eighth. On this clonotype itself: What it recognizes is unknown.

Germline-derived CDR1 and CDR2 are MGHRA and YSYEKL. The CDR3 is 17 residues long. Trimming at V came to 1 base and at J to 7 bases, leaving 13 bases not matched to a gene. Notes on the study in general: A weaker but faster secondary response was observed, peaking on day 5 versus 15. A minor fraction of clonotypes spanned both CD4 and CD8 compartments.

J is TRBJ2-1 and V is TRBV4-1; 7 bases line up with TRBD2. The material was PBMCs, obtained 15 days after the yellow fever booster vaccination. The TCR comes from a man aged 25 to 45 who received the YFV17D yellow fever vaccine. As DNA, the CDR3 is TGCGCCAGCAGCCAAGGAGGAGCGGGAATAACTCTGAATGAGCAGTTCTTC. This translates into CASSQGGAGITLNEQFF.